This entry describes one TCR beta chain. V lost 3 bases to trimming and J lost 1 base; unmatched junction nucleotides: 8. This CDR3 spans 15 amino acids. The V gene's germline CDR1 is GTSNPN and CDR2 SVGIG (reference sequence). This sample is drawn from a study of T cell responses to AZD1222 COVID-19 vaccine. Profiling relied on immunoSEQ multiplex PCR, and the TCRdb table lists in-frame clones only, not all of them. The table includes over 130,000 clones, about 88% detected once. V and J are TRBV30 and TRBJ2-7, with 8 bases lining up with TRBD2. The source of this sequence is an adult who received the AZD1222 COVID-19 vaccine. The input for sequencing was peripheral blood, taken 28 days after the second AZD1222 dose. The CDR3 DNA follows: TGTGCCTGGAGCCCCGGGACTAGAGTATCCTACGAGCAGTACTTC. It codes for CAWSPGTRVSYEQYF.